The 11 T cell receptor beta chains below come from one sample, sequenced in a study of control samples from healthy donors and cancer patients. The data were produced by immunoSEQ multiplex PCR, yet TCRdb's version contains in-frame clones alone and is incomplete. Of some 71,000 clones in the sample, about 90% are singletons; the top ten hold about 2.2%. The sample taken for sequencing was PBMCs. Every receptor here comes from a woman between 45 and 65 years old with head and neck cancer.

The chain couples TRBV30 to TRBJ2-7, with a weak D call TRBD1 (6 bases). The CDR3 extends over 13 amino acids. Germline lookup yields CDR1 GTSNPN and CDR2 SVGIG (reference sequence). V lost 4 bases to trimming and J lost 1 base, with 11 bases between them. The CDR3 spells CAWKTDSSYEQYF. CDR3 nucleotide sequence: TGTGCCTGGAAAACGGACAGTTCCTACGAGCAGTACTTC.

Points on this clone: An end of the junction does not agree with germline; a read error may underlie this. This rearrangement joins TRBV2 to TRBJ2-7; 9 nucleotides line up with TRBD1. The CDR3 length is 13 residues. The V gene's germline CDR1 is SNHLY and CDR2 FYNNEI. The CDR3 reads CASREGQGREQYF. The DNA of the CDR3 is TGTGCCAGCAGAGAAGGACAGGGGCGCGAGCAGTACTTC. Using reference TRBV2 and TRBJ2-7 for the parts outside the CDR3, the full variable domain is EPEVTQTPSHQVTQMGQEVILRCVPISNHLYFYWYRQILGQKVEFLVSFYNNEISEKSEIFDDQFSVERPDGSNFTLKIRSTKLEDSAMYFCASREGQGREQYFGPGTRLTVT.

A remark on this clone: The identical CDR3 is also encoded by other nucleotide sequences in the sample. The rearrangement uses TRBV12-3 or TRBV12-4 and TRBJ2-1; 7 bases are a match to TRBD1. After removal of 6 bases from V and 8 bases from J, the junction contained 7 bases not matched to a gene. This CDR3 has 13 residues. The CDR3 nucleotides read TGTGCCAGCAGAACAGGGGAAAGGGATGAGCAGTTCTTC. This gives the protein CASRTGERDEQFF.

This CDR3 reads CASKIRNQPQHF. As DNA, the CDR3 is TGTGCCAGCAAGATAAGAAATCAGCCCCAGCATTTT. The chain links TRBV12-3 or TRBV12-4 to TRBJ1-5; D ambiguous. Trimming stripped 7 bases from V and 4 bases from J, with 8 bases between. This CDR3 region has 12 residues.

Only one count was recorded for this clone. CDR3 in DNA: TGCGCCAGCAGCCCGCATTTGGGTGTTGGCGGGGAGCTGTTTTTT. It specifies CASSPHLGVGGELFF. V and J are TRBV5-1 and TRBJ2-2; D is undetermined. The CDR3 has 15 amino acids. CDR1 is SGHRS, CDR2 YFSETQ, per germline. Trimming removed 4 bases at V and 7 bases at J, with 17 bases between.

The chain joins TRBV28 to TRBJ2-7; D not resolved. Germline V gene data show CDR1 as MDHEN and CDR2 as SYDVKM. This CDR3 has 15 residues. V lost 2 bases and J 2 bases, leaving 13 bases between the germline ends. CDR3 sequence: CASSLQVTRAYEQYF. CDR3 nucleotides: TGTGCCAGCAGTTTACAGGTTACTCGGGCCTACGAGCAGTACTTC. The whole variable domain, filled in from reference TRBV28 and TRBJ2-7, reads DVKVTQSSRYLVKRTGEKVFLECVQDMDHENMFWYRQDPGLGLRLIYFSYDVKMKEKGDIPEGYSVSREKKERFSLILESASTNQTSMYLCASSLQVTRAYEQYFGPGTRLTVT.

The genes are TRBV11-2 and TRBJ1-2; the D gene is possibly TRBD1 (5 bases). With 7 bases removed from V and 8 bases from J, the gap between germline ends came to 20 bases. The CDR3 runs to 14 residues. Germline V gives CDR1 SGHAT, CDR2 FQNNGV. CDR3 in amino acids: CASTLGGGRTGYTF. The CDR3 DNA reads as TGTGCCAGCACCCTTGGGGGTGGGCGCACGGGCTACACCTTC.

The J gene is TRBJ2-2, the V gene TRBV30, with D perhaps matching TRBD1 (7 bases). Per the germline V gene, CDR1 is GTSNPN and CDR2 is SVGIG (reference sequence). The CDR3 contains 15 residues. Trimming removed 2 bases from V and 3 bases from J, with 13 bases in between. The DNA of the CDR3 is TGTGCCTGGAGTTGGACAGGAGGGGACACCGGGGAGCTGTTTTTT. Translated: CAWSWTGGDTGELFF. The full variable domain, completed using reference TRBV30 and TRBJ2-2, is SQTIHQWPATLVQPVGSPLSLECTVEGTSNPNLYWYRQAAGRGLQLLFYSVGIGQISSEVPQNLSASRPQDRQFILSSKKLLLSDSGFYLCAWSWTGGDTGELFFGEGSRLTVL.

This sequence joins TRBV27 and TRBJ2-6; possible D gene TRBD1, 5 bases. V lost 9 bases and J 4 bases, leaving 10 bases between the germline ends. The CDR3 is 13 residues long. Germline V gene sequence: CDR1 MNHEY, CDR2 SMNVEV (reference sequence). The CDR3 bases are TGTGCCAGTGGGGCCGCCGGGGCCAACGTCCTGACTTTC. Its translation: CASGAAGANVLTF. Drawing the rest from reference TRBV27 and TRBJ2-6, the complete variable domain is EAQVTQNPRYLITVTGKKLTVTCSQNMNHEYMSWYRQDPGLGLRQIYYSMNVEVTDKGDVPEGYKVSRKEKRNFPLILESPSPNQTSLYFCASGAAGANVLTFGAGSRLTVL.

The chain links TRBV6-5 to TRBJ1-6, with D perhaps TRBD1 (5 bases). Per germline, CDR1 MNHEY and CDR2 SVGAGI. The CDR3 has 16 residues. Trimming shortened V by 0 bases and J by 1 base, and 7 bases separated the two germline ends. The CDR3: CASSYSRGSYNSPLHF. The CDR3, as DNA: TGTGCCAGCAGTTACTCGAGGGGATCCTATAATTCACCCCTCCACTTT.

The chain uses TRBV24-1 and TRBJ1-2; no clear D gene. The V end was cut by 3 bases, the J end by 7 bases, with 11 bases between. The CDR3 length is 13 residues. Germline V gene data show CDR1 as KGHDR and CDR2 as SFDVKD. CDR3 region: CATSDMRFGGYTF. CDR3 in DNA: TGTGCCACCAGTGATATGCGATTTGGTGGCTACACCTTC.